The sample holds a few counts of the clone carrying this T cell receptor (beta chain). The antigen is unknown. This sample was taken from a study of T-cell memory formation after mild COVID-19. Study overall: Each donor largely had its own TCR clusters.

The V gene's germline CDR1 is MGHRA and CDR2 YSYEKL. The V end lost 3 bases, the J end lost 1 base, and 6 bases lay between the germline ends. The CDR3 spans 13 residues. TCR alpha and TCR beta cDNA libraries carrying sample barcodes and UMIs came from 5'RACE with constant-segment primers. MiXCR was run by TCRdb on the 5' RACE reads, yielding one entry per CDR3 protein. The sample comprises 100,000 to 150,000 distinct CDR3 sequences, about 15% of which are singletons, and about 14% rests with the top ten. Whole-study findings and limits: Researchers found some responding clones in pre-infection memory, a sign that cross-reactive memory joined. Still unconfirmed is whether the second-wave clones peaking on day 37 recognized SARS-CoV-2.

Material: PBMCs or a T cell subset sorted from them (not recorded which). This rearrangement joins TRBV4-1 to TRBJ1-1; D call uncertain. The receptor comes from an adult woman who had mild COVID-19 (a few samples of this study predate the infection). Cell type and time point are not known. CDR3 sequence (DNA): TGCGCCAGCAGCCACCCACGGAACACTGAAGCTTTCTTT. As protein: CASSHPRNTEAFF.